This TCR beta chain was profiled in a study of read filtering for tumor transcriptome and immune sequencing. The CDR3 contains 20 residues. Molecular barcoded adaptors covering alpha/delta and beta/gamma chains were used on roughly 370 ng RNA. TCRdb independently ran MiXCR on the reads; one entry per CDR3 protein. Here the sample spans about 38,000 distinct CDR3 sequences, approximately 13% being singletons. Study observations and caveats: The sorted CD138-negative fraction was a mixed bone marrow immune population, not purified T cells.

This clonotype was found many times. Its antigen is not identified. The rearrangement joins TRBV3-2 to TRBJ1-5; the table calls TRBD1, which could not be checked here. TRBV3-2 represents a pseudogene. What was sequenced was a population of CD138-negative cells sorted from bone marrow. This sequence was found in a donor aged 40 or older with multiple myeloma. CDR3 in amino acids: CASSQDGSRTAQTSNQPQHF. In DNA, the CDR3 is TGTGCCAGCAGCCAAGATGGAAGCAGGACAGCGCAAACTAGCAATCAGCCCCAGCATTTT.